This TCR beta chain was observed in a study of T cell responses to AZD1222 COVID-19 vaccine. Findings and caveats of the study: Clonal diversity was possibly underestimated; the donors were predominantly white British and more often female.

Sequencing was performed with immunoSEQ multiplex PCR; in TCRdb, only in-frame clones are kept and a portion is missing. This sample has under 150,000 clones; roughly nine tenths occur once, and the top ten carry 9.5%. This clone was detected only a few times. Its antigen is not known. The CDR3 has 13 residues. CDR1 and CDR2 from the germline V gene are MNHEY and SVGAGI. V was clipped by 5 bases and J by 4 bases, with 11 bases between them. The clonotype was recovered from an adult who received the AZD1222 COVID-19 vaccine. This specimen consisted of peripheral blood, obtained 28 days after the second AZD1222 dose. The chain is built from TRBV6-5 and TRBJ1-1, with D possibly matching TRBD1 (5 bases). The CDR3 protein is CASSRGVGTEAFF. The CDR3 DNA reads as TGTGCCAGCAGTCGAGGGGTAGGCACTGAAGCTTTCTTT.